This entry concerns a single TCR beta chain. These data come from a study of blood T cell repertoires in COVID-19. Study-level information: Samples taken during acute and convalescent COVID-19 were collected in the United States, Italy and Spain. From T cells, B-cell-depleted T cells, or PBMCs came the material, which was cDNA or gDNA.

V was clipped by 6 bases and J by 6 bases; unmatched bases: 11. The CDR3 loop spans 16 amino acids. Germline CDR1 MRHNA, CDR2 SNTAGT. In the authors' methods: Nucleated cell counts were estimated from reference gene primer amplification. The data were produced by immunoSEQ multiplex PCR, yet TCRdb's version contains in-frame clones alone and is incomplete. V, J and clone size reflect that table, while D and trimming were determined from the DNA. Of about 97,000 clones listed, 90% were seen once; the top ten hold less than 2%. This TCR was sampled from a man aged 60 to 69 with acute or convalescent COVID-19. What was sequenced was peripheral blood. The chain couples TRBV6-4 to TRBJ1-5; 10 bases are a match to TRBD1. The CDR3 reads CASRAARDRGAQPQHF. The CDR3, as DNA: TGTGCCAGCAGGGCGGCCCGGGACAGGGGCGCTCAGCCCCAGCATTTT.